These 16 T cell receptor beta chains were all obtained from the same sample, sequenced in a study of spatial heterogeneity in lung cancer. No antigen has been identified for these receptors. Each CDR3 protein is one row after TCRdb ran MiXCR on the 5' RACE reads. The table shows roughly 11,000 distinct CDR3 sequences, with 14% to 15% occurring only once. This sample's time point: sample taken at primary tumor resection. Study conclusions and caveats: The study found that expanded intratumoral alpha and beta TCR counts tracked tumor mutation counts.

The sample consisted of lung tumor tissue, taken at surgery. Source of these receptors: a male donor with early-stage non-small cell lung cancer.

This clonotype was observed at least ten times. In DNA form, the CDR3 reads TGCAGTGCTACAGGGCGTAACTTTTTGAACATTCAGTACTTC. It encodes CSATGRNFLNIQYF. The chain is built from TRBV20-1 and TRBJ2-4, with a weak D call TRBD1 (5 bases). This CDR3 spans 14 amino acids. Germline CDR1 is DFQATT and CDR2 is SNEGSKA (reference sequence). Trimming removed 4 bases from V and 7 bases from J, with 17 bases in between.

This clonotype was observed many times. V gene TRBV20-1 combines with J gene TRBJ2-7; D is tentatively TRBD1 or TRBD2 (5 bases each). The CDR3 has 13 amino acids. Germline CDR1 and CDR2: DFQATT and SNEGSKA (reference sequence). Trimming removed 2 bases from V and 4 bases from J, with 12 bases in between. The CDR3 DNA reads TGCAGTGCTAGAAGGGACGGCCCTTACGAGCAGTACTTC. Its protein product is CSARRDGPYEQYF.

By sample fraction, this clonotype is medium-sized (0.01 to 0.1%). Written as DNA, the CDR3 is TGTGCCAGCAGTTCCTCAGTAGCGTCTAATGAAAAACTGTTTTTT. Amino acid sequence: CASSSSVASNEKLFF. The chain has TRBV12-3 or TRBV12-4 and TRBJ1-4; D remains ambiguous. Trimming stripped 4 bases from V and 3 bases from J, with 12 bases between. The CDR3 sequence is 15 residues long.

This chain connects TRBV30 to TRBJ2-1; 7 nucleotides line up with TRBD2. V shed 3 bases and J 8 bases; nucleotides not matched to a gene: 7. Germline CDR1 and CDR2: GTSNPN and SVGIG (reference sequence). The CDR3 runs 13 residues. As DNA, the CDR3 is TGTGCCTGGAGGGGGAGGGCGACGTATGAGCAGTTCTTC. Residues: CAWRGRATYEQFF.

This clonotype is medium-sized within its sample. The chain joins TRBV24-1 to TRBJ1-2; a possible D gene is TRBD1 (5 bases). Trimming took off 6 bases at V and 7 bases at J, with 11 bases between the two ends. The CDR3 covers 12 residues. Germline V gene sequence: CDR1 KGHDR, CDR2 SFDVKD. The CDR3 here is CATSSGRGGYTF. The DNA for the CDR3 is TGTGCCACCAGTTCAGGGAGAGGTGGCTACACCTTC.

This clonotype was seen more than once but under ten times. The chain couples TRBV5-1 to TRBJ2-7, with D possibly matching TRBD1 (6 bases). V lost 1 base to trimming and J lost 5 bases, with 13 bases between them. CDR3 size: 14 residues. Germline CDR1 is SGHRS and CDR2 is YFSETQ. This CDR3 is CASSLQGSQDEQYF. The DNA of the CDR3 is TGCGCCAGCAGCTTGCAGGGGTCCCAGGACGAGCAGTACTTC.

This clonotype was seen more than once but under ten times. The rearrangement links TRBV6-5 to TRBJ2-7; D not resolved. Trimming removed 2 bases from V and 3 bases from J, with 8 bases in between. CDR1 and CDR2 from the germline V gene are MNHEY and SVGAGI. The CDR3 is 13 residues long. The CDR3 sequence is CASSYNRLYEQYF. CDR3 DNA: TGTGCCAGCAGTTACAACCGCCTCTACGAGCAGTACTTC.

This clonotype has just a few counts. V usage is TRBV7-2 and J usage is TRBJ1-1; 10 bases map to TRBD1. J lost 2 bases, V lost 5 bases, and 8 bases had no gene match. This CDR3 is built from 16 residues. The V gene's germline CDR1 is SGHTA and CDR2 FQGNSA. CDR3 sequence reads: CASSRRQGAANTEAFF. The DNA for the CDR3 is TGTGCCAGCAGCCGCCGACAGGGGGCCGCAAACACTGAAGCTTTCTTT.

This clonotype was counted ten times or more. Here the CDR3 DNA reads TGTGCCACCAGTGATTGGACAACCGGGGAGCTGTTTTTT. The encoded protein is CATSDWTTGELFF. The chain has TRBV24-1 and TRBJ2-2, with a possible D match to TRBD1 (5 bases). Germline lookup yields CDR1 KGHDR and CDR2 SFDVKD. The CDR3 sequence is 13 residues long. V was trimmed by 2 bases and J by 5 bases, leaving 5 bases between them.

A remark on this clonotype: A single base separates this from a much larger clone, so it may be a read error. The J gene is TRBJ1-1, the V gene TRBV20-1, with TRBD1 matching 7 bases. The CDR3 covers 14 residues. Germline assignment: CDR1 DFQATT and CDR2 SNEGSKA (reference sequence). The CDR3 here is CGYKQGTLNTEAFF. DNA for the CDR3: TGCGGCTATAAACAGGGGACGCTGAACACTGAAGCTTTCTTT.

This clonotype has ten or more counts. V and J are TRBV14 and TRBJ2-2, with 8 positions matching TRBD2. The CDR3 loop spans 18 amino acids. Germline loops: CDR1 SGHDN, CDR2 FVKESK. V shed 0 bases, J shed 4 bases, and the junction held 10 bases outside the gene matches. DNA for the CDR3: TGTGCCAGCAGCCAAGATCGAAGCGGGAGAGTCCGCACCGGGGAGCTGTTTTTT. Its protein product is CASSQDRSGRVRTGELFF.

By frequency in the sample, this clonotype is medium-sized. This chain joins TRBV7-9 and TRBJ1-5; TRBD1 might be the D (6 bases). This CDR3 contains 14 residues. Trimming took 4 bases from V and 5 from J, leaving 12 bases between them. Germline V gene lookup returns CDR1 SEHNR and CDR2 FQNEAQ (reference sequence). The CDR3 spells CASSSQGTDQPQHF. CDR3 nucleotide sequence: TGTGCCAGCAGCTCACAGGGTACGGATCAGCCCCAGCATTTT. The complete variable domain, with remaining parts taken from reference TRBV7-9 and TRBJ1-5, reads DTGVSQNPRHKITKRGQNVTFRCDPISEHNRLYWYRQTLGQGPEFLTYFQNEAQLEKSRLLSDRFSAERPKGSFSTLEIQRTEQGDSAMYLCASSSQGTDQPQHFGDGTRLSIL.

This clonotype appeared many times. The chain carries TRBV7-3 and TRBJ2-3; D unclear. Deletions cut 1 base from V and 4 bases from J, with 6 bases between. The CDR3 spans 13 residues. The germline CDR1 and CDR2 sequences are SGHTA and FQGTGA. The CDR3 loop is CASSLNEADTQYF. The CDR3 DNA is TGTGCCAGCAGCTTAAATGAGGCAGATACGCAGTATTTT.

This clonotype was observed at least ten times. The gene calls are TRBV11-3 and TRBJ2-5; D is perhaps TRBD2 (6 bases). Trimming took off 5 bases at V and 5 bases at J, with 15 bases between the two ends. Germline CDR1 SGHNT, CDR2 YENEEA. This CDR3 spans 14 amino acids. The CDR3 loop is CASSTTSLAETQYF. Written as DNA, the CDR3 is TGTGCCAGCAGCACGACTAGTCTGGCTGAGACCCAGTACTTC. Full variable domain (remainder filled in from reference TRBV11-3 and TRBJ2-5): EAGVVQSPRYKIIEKKQPVAFWCNPISGHNTLYWYLQNLGQGPELLIRYENEEAVDDSQLPKDRFSAERLKGVDSTLKIQPAELGDSAVYLCASSTTSLAETQYFGPGTRLLVL.

The genes are TRBV12-3 or TRBV12-4 and TRBJ2-3, with 11 positions matching TRBD2. V gave up 6 bases and J gave up 0 bases; unmatched junction bases: 5. CDR3 length: 16 amino acids. CDR3 sequence (DNA): TGTGCCAGCAGAGCGCGACTAGCGGGAAGCACAGATACGCAGTATTTT. Translation gives CASRARLAGSTDTQYF.

V is TRBV7-2 and J is TRBJ2-3; 9 positions agree with TRBD2. The length of the CDR3 is 14 residues. V dropped 2 bases and J dropped 5; count of bases not matched to a gene: 2. CDR1 is SGHTA and CDR2 is FQGNSA in the germline V gene. The DNA for the CDR3 is TGTGCCAGCAGCTTAATACTAGCGGGAGATACGCAGTATTTT. Residues: CASSLILAGDTQYF.